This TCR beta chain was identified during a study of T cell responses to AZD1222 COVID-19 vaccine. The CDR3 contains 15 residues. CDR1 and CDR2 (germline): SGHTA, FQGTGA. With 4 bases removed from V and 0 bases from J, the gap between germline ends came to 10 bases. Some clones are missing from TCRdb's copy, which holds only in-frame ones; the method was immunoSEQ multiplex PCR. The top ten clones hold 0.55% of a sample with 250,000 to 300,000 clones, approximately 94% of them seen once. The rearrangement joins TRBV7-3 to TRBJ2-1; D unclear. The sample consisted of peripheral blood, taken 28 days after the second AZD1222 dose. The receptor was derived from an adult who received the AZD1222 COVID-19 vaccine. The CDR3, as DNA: TGTGCCAGCAGCTCAGGTCGGAGCTCCTACAATGAGCAGTTCTTC. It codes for CASSSGRSSYNEQFF.